This TCR beta chain was captured in a study of T cells in Graves' hyperthyroidism and ophthalmopathy. This CDR3 has 15 amino acids. The germline V gene has CDR1 MDHEN and CDR2 SYDVKM. V lost 5 bases to trimming and J lost 2 bases, with 13 bases between them. Amplification of TCR beta CDR3 regions was performed using RNA transcripts as template. The HTBI primer set drove a first-round RT-PCR of the TCR CDR3. TCRdb re-analysed the multiplex PCR reads in MiXCR, keeping a single row per CDR3 protein. The sample shows hundreds of thousands of distinct CDR3 sequences, 15% to 20% of them seen only once. The rearrangement links TRBV28 to TRBJ1-5; no firm D call. The sequenced sample consisted of blood. The clonotype comes from a man in his forties or fifties with Graves' ophthalmopathy. DNA of the CDR3: TGTGCCAGCAGTGAGTACCTGGGAGGCAATCAGCCCCAGCATTTT. Encoded protein: CASSEYLGGNQPQHF.